The 30 T cell receptor beta chains listed next were all sequenced from one sample in a study of metastatic and nonmetastatic thyroid tumors (dated by TCRdb to 2019 to 2021). No treatment had been received by any patient before thyroid surgery. The library was generated by PCR. Sequenced using an Illumina HiSeq 4000. The public reads were reprocessed in TCRdb via fastp at Q25 and MiXCR, keeping in-frame beta chains. The sample table holds roughly 15,000 clones, of which about 30% were seen once. The ten largest clones represent around 24% of the sample. Sequenced sample: tumor tissue. All receptors derive from a female donor with papillary thyroid cancer or a benign thyroid nodule (not recorded which). Some clones in this sample may be carry-over from other donors' samples.

This clone has a handful of counts. The CDR3 here is CASSRDGMNYGYTF. CDR3 DNA sequence: TGTGCCAGTAGTCGCGACGGTATGAACTATGGCTACACCTTC. V usage is TRBV19 and J usage is TRBJ1-2; no clear D. V gave up 5 bases and J gave up 2 bases, with 12 bases separating them. The CDR3 is made up of 14 amino acids. The germline gives CDR1 LNHDA, CDR2 SQIVND (reference sequence).

This clone has only a few counts. The genes are TRBV28 and TRBJ1-1; D is unresolved. Germline assignment: CDR1 MDHEN and CDR2 SYDVKM. Trimming pared 2 bases from V and 3 bases from J, leaving 13 bases between. CDR3 length: 15 residues. CDR3 coding DNA: TGTGCCAGCAGTTTAGAAGCTCTCTCAGACACTGAAGCTTTCTTT. Protein: CASSLEALSDTEAFF. Full variable domain (remainder filled in from reference TRBV28 and TRBJ1-1): DVKVTQSSRYLVKRTGEKVFLECVQDMDHENMFWYRQDPGLGLRLIYFSYDVKMKEKGDIPEGYSVSREKKERFSLILESASTNQTSMYLCASSLEALSDTEAFFGQGTRLTVV.

This clone was observed many times. The chain has TRBV28 and TRBJ2-1; tentatively, D is TRBD1 (5 bases). The CDR3 consists of 14 residues. V lost 2 bases and J lost 5, with 10 bases in between. Germline CDR1 MDHEN, CDR2 SYDVKM. The CDR3 DNA is TGTGCCAGCAGTTTAGGCAGGGCCCACAATGAGCAGTTCTTC. Amino acid sequence: CASSLGRAHNEQFF.

The table lists this clone with many counts. The chain carries TRBV10-2 and TRBJ1-5; D is unresolved. CDR1 is WSHSY and CDR2 is SAAADI in the germline V gene. CDR3 length equals 15 residues. V lost 0 bases, J lost 8 bases, and 14 bases lay in between. The CDR3 sequence: CASSESETAVEPQHF. The CDR3 DNA reads as TGCGCCAGCAGTGAGTCGGAAACGGCGGTGGAGCCCCAGCATTTT.

This clone is labeled medium-sized. The chain combines TRBV11-2 with TRBJ2-7, with 7 bases matching TRBD1. J was trimmed by 7 bases and V by 4 bases; bases with no gene match: 13. Germline V gene lookup returns CDR1 SGHAT and CDR2 FQNNGV. This CDR3 has 15 amino acids. CDR3 sequence reads: CASSSQTGISGEQYF. The CDR3 DNA is TGTGCCAGCAGCTCACAGACAGGGATTAGTGGGGAGCAGTACTTC.

This clone was seen many times. The J gene is TRBJ1-1, the V gene TRBV20-1; the match to TRBD1 covers 7 bases. This CDR3 comprises 13 residues. The ends lost 6 bases at V and 1 base at J; junction bases unmatched: 5. Germline V gene sequence: CDR1 DFQATT, CDR2 SNEGSKA (reference sequence). The DNA of the CDR3 is TGCAGTGCACGTGGGACAGCGAACACTGAAGCTTTCTTT. Amino acids: CSARGTANTEAFF.

This clone is medium-sized within its sample. The rearrangement uses TRBV20-1 and TRBJ1-6; D is unclear. The CDR3 totals 16 residues. Germline CDR1 is DFQATT and CDR2 is SNEGSKA (reference sequence). Trimming cost V 0 bases and J 1 base, with 10 bases left between them. CDR3 residues: CSARDGRMSYNSPLHF. Written as DNA, the CDR3 is TGCAGTGCTAGAGACGGCAGAATGTCCTATAATTCACCCCTCCACTTT.

This clone was counted ten times or more. The chain carries TRBV2 and TRBJ2-3; TRBD2 matches at 10 bases. CDR3 size: 15 residues. The V segment lost 7 bases and the J segment 2 bases; nucleotides outside the gene matches: 6. The germline gives CDR1 SNHLY, CDR2 FYNNEI. The CDR3 coding sequence is TGTGCCAGCAAGGGAAGCGGGAGGGCCACAGATACGCAGTATTTT. Translated: CASKGSGRATDTQYF. The entire variable domain, with the rest obtained from reference TRBV2 and TRBJ2-3, is as follows: EPEVTQTPSHQVTQMGQEVILRCVPISNHLYFYWYRQILGQKVEFLVSFYNNEISEKSEIFDDQFSVERPDGSNFTLKIRSTKLEDSAMYFCASKGSGRATDTQYFGPGTRLTVL.

This clone has a count of ten or more. V is TRBV5-1 and J is TRBJ2-3; D uncertain. CDR1 is SGHRS and CDR2 is YFSETQ in the germline V gene. The CDR3 is made up of 12 amino acids. The ends were cut back, 0 bases at V and 6 bases at J, with 5 bases in the middle. CDR3 nucleotides: TGCGCCAGCAGCTTGGAGCTCGATACGCAGTATTTT. Translation gives CASSLELDTQYF.

In this sample, this clone turned up many times. The V call is TRBV30, the J call TRBJ2-4, with 12 nucleotides matching TRBD2. The germline gives CDR1 GTSNPN, CDR2 SVGIG (reference sequence). The length of the CDR3 is 20 residues. Unmatched junction bases numbered 12, after V lost 0 bases and J lost 0 bases. CDR3 in amino acids: CAWSVVPGLAGTLAKNIQYF. CDR3 DNA sequence: TGTGCCTGGAGTGTAGTGCCGGGACTAGCGGGTACCCTAGCCAAAAACATTCAGTACTTC.

This clone is classed as medium-sized. V usage is TRBV6-1 and J usage is TRBJ1-3; TRBD1 agrees at 12 bases. Germline assignment: CDR1 MNHNS and CDR2 SASEGT. This CDR3 spans 16 amino acids. The trim removed 7 bases at V and 4 bases at J, leaving 8 bases unmatched. The CDR3 region is CASIQGQGAGGNTIYF. The CDR3 DNA sequence: TGTGCCAGCATTCAGGGACAGGGGGCAGGGGGAAACACCATATATTTT.

This clone was counted a few times. The chain links TRBV24-1 to TRBJ1-2; 8 bases line up with TRBD1. The junction had 9 bases not matched to a gene; V was cut back by 5 bases and J by 14 bases. This CDR3 has 12 residues. The germline CDR1 and CDR2 sequences are KGHDR and SFDVKD. The CDR3 protein is CATSGTGGPLTF. Here the CDR3 DNA reads TGTGCCACCAGTGGTACAGGGGGGCCTCTGACCTTC.

Judged by abundance, this clone is medium-sized. The V and J genes are TRBV18 and TRBJ2-7; D may match TRBD1 or TRBD2 (5 bases each). The CDR3 contains 16 residues. Germline loops: CDR1 KGHSH, CDR2 LQKENI. The V and J ends lost 4 bases and 3 bases respectively, with 19 bases between them. The CDR3 DNA reads as TGTGCCAGCTCACAACCTATGTCCGGGACCAGCTACGAGCAGTACTTC. The encoded protein is CASSQPMSGTSYEQYF.

This rearrangement joins TRBV11-3 to TRBJ2-7, with no clear D. Germline CDR1 reads SGHNT; CDR2 reads YENEEA. Trimming took 1 base from V and 2 from J, leaving 15 bases between them. The CDR3 covers 16 residues. The CDR3 reads CASSLGRGDTAYEQYF. The CDR3 DNA reads as TGTGCCAGCAGCTTAGGTCGCGGCGACACAGCCTACGAGCAGTACTTC. Variable domain in full (rest from reference TRBV11-3 and TRBJ2-7): EAGVVQSPRYKIIEKKQPVAFWCNPISGHNTLYWYLQNLGQGPELLIRYENEEAVDDSQLPKDRFSAERLKGVDSTLKIQPAELGDSAVYLCASSLGRGDTAYEQYFGPGTRLTVT.

This clone is deemed medium-sized. The gene calls are TRBV7-8 and TRBJ2-7; 8 bases line up with TRBD2. CDR1 and CDR2 from the germline V gene are SGHVS and FQNEAQ. The CDR3 spans 11 residues. J lost 12 bases, V lost 5 bases, and 6 bases had no gene match. This CDR3 is CASSDSGMVYF. CDR3 nucleotides: TGTGCCAGCAGCGATAGCGGGATGGTGTACTTC.

The gene calls are TRBV18 and TRBJ2-1; 8 bases are shared with TRBD2. Germline values: CDR1 KGHSH, CDR2 LQKENI. Trimming removed 3 bases from V and 8 bases from J; junction bases left unmatched: 6. The CDR3 sequence is 14 residues long. The CDR3 DNA is TGTGCCAGCTCACCGGGGACTAGAAACGATGAGCAGTTCTTC. The encoded protein is CASSPGTRNDEQFF. The full variable domain, rest sourced from reference TRBV18 and TRBJ2-1, is NAGVMQNPRHLVRRRGQEARLRCSPMKGHSHVYWYRQLPEEGLKFMVYLQKENIIDESGMPKERFSAEFPKEGPSILRIQQVVRGDSAAYFCASSPGTRNDEQFFGPGTRLTVL.

The chain couples TRBV19 to TRBJ2-3, with a tentative D call TRBD2 (5 bases). Trimming shortened V by 7 bases and J by 3 bases, and 20 bases separated the two germline ends. In germline, CDR1 is LNHDA, CDR2 SQIVND (reference sequence). The CDR3 loop spans 16 amino acids. The CDR3 coding sequence is TGTGCCAGTACCCCCTTTTTTGAGGGTGAGACAGATACGCAGTATTTT. The encoded protein is CASTPFFEGETDTQYF.

This rearrangement joins TRBV4-2 to TRBJ1-1; 9 bases match TRBD1. V lost 4 bases to trimming and J lost 5 bases; unmatched junction nucleotides: 2. The length of the CDR3 is 13 residues. Germline V lookup: CDR1 LGHNA, CDR2 YNFKEQ. CDR3 protein: CASSRDRETEAFF. The DNA of the CDR3 is TGTGCCAGCAGCCGGGACAGGGAAACTGAAGCTTTCTTT.

This clone is labeled as medium-sized. The sample carries other DNA sequences with the same CDR3. The chain employs TRBV20-1 and TRBJ2-5; unclear D gene. Germline values: CDR1 DFQATT, CDR2 SNEGSKA (reference sequence). The CDR3 totals 14 residues. The CDR3 bases are TGCAGCCAGGAGACTTTCCAGTACCAAGAGACCCAGTACTTC. Its protein is CSQETFQYQETQYF.

Only one count was recorded for this clone. The chain employs TRBV20-1 and TRBJ2-7; a weak D match, TRBD2 (5 bases). From germline, CDR1 is DFQATT and CDR2 SNEGSKA (reference sequence). V lost 8 bases to trimming and J lost 6 bases, with 17 bases between them. The CDR3 is 12 amino acids. CDR3 protein: CSPERESGEQYF. In nucleotides, the CDR3 is TGCAGTCCGGAGAGGGAGTCAGGCGAGCAGTACTTC.

The V call is TRBV5-1, the J call TRBJ2-3, with D maybe TRBD1 (6 bases). The V gene lost 3 bases and the J gene lost 4 bases, with 27 bases spanning the gap. The germline V gene encodes CDR1 SGHRS and CDR2 YFSETQ. This CDR3 is built from 19 residues. The DNA of the CDR3 is TGCGCCAGCAGCTGGTGGACAGCCGTGCTGGAAGAGGATGCAGATACGCAGTATTTT. Its translation is CASSWWTAVLEEDADTQYF.

The chain is built from TRBV5-5 and TRBJ2-1; 7 bases map to TRBD2. This CDR3 is built from 13 residues. V lost 7 bases, J lost 0 bases, and 1 base stayed unmatched. CDR1 and CDR2 (germline): SGHKS, YYEKEE (reference sequence). The CDR3 nucleotides read TGTGCCAGCCTAGCGGACTCCTACAATGAGCAGTTCTTC. The encoded protein is CASLADSYNEQFF. Based on the CDR3 plus reference TRBV5-5 and TRBJ2-1, the full variable domain is DAGVTQSPTHLIKTRGQQVTLRCSPISGHKSVSWYQQVLGQGPQFIFQYYEKEERGRGNFPDRFSARQFPNYSSELNVNALLLGDSALYLCASLADSYNEQFFGPGTRLTVL.

V is TRBV7-9 and J is TRBJ2-2; unclear D gene. CDR3 length: 11 residues. V lost 3 bases and J 4 bases, leaving 0 bases between the germline ends. Per germline, CDR1 SEHNR and CDR2 FQNEAQ (reference sequence). In DNA, the CDR3 is TGTGCCAGCAGCTTCACCGGGGAGCTGTTTTTT. It translates to CASSFTGELFF.

This clone was observed many times. This sequence joins TRBV12-3 or TRBV12-4 and TRBJ2-6; no clear D. V shed 4 bases and J shed 0 bases, with 10 bases lying between them. The CDR3 totals 16 residues. The CDR3 region has the DNA TGTGCCAGCAGTTCAACAACCAACTCTGGGGCCAACGTCCTGACTTTC. It specifies CASSSTTNSGANVLTF.

By sample fraction, this clone is medium-sized. V and J are TRBV10-1 and TRBJ2-1; 11 positions agree with TRBD1. The CDR3 has 16 amino acids. V was pared by 2 bases and J by 7 bases, with 7 bases of the junction left unmatched. CDR1 and CDR2 from the germline V gene are WNHNN and SYGVQD (reference sequence). As DNA, the CDR3 is TGCGCCAGCAGTGAGGCCGGGACAGGGGGTTGGAATGAGCAGTTCTTC. It codes for CASSEAGTGGWNEQFF.

This clone was observed a few times. The chain couples TRBV6-4 to TRBJ2-7; TRBD2 matches at 8 bases. Trimming removed 8 bases from V and 3 bases from J; junction bases left unmatched: 12. Germline V lookup: CDR1 MRHNA, CDR2 SNTAGT. This CDR3 spans 15 amino acids. CDR3 amino acids: CASQTPGLGNYEQYF. For the CDR3, the DNA is TGTGCCAGCCAGACCCCGGGACTAGGCAACTACGAGCAGTACTTC.

In this sample, this clone turned up many times. The chain carries TRBV3-1 and TRBJ2-6; 8 positions agree with TRBD2. The germline CDR1 and CDR2 sequences are LGHDT and YNNKEL (reference sequence). The CDR3 contains 17 residues. J was trimmed by 3 bases and V by 4 bases; bases with no gene match: 8. This CDR3 is CASSPSGLGYGANVLTF. The DNA of the CDR3 is TGTGCCAGCAGCCCGTCGGGACTAGGCTATGGGGCCAACGTCCTGACTTTC.

This clone is medium-sized within its sample. Other DNA sequences from this sample encode an identical CDR3 as well. The chain employs TRBV6-1 and TRBJ2-6; D is unresolved. Germline CDR1 and CDR2: MNHNS and SASEGT. This CDR3 has 15 amino acids. Trimming left V 6 bases short and J 4 bases short, with 13 bases between. The CDR3 region has the DNA TGTGCCAGCAGACCCCAACATCGCGGGGCCAACGTCCTGACTTTC. It translates to CASRPQHRGANVLTF.

As DNA, the CDR3 is TGCAGTCCCAGGGAGGCGTACGAGCAGTACTTC. Its protein is CSPREAYEQYF. The chain links TRBV20-1 to TRBJ2-7; maybe TRBD2 (6 bases). V lost 8 bases and J lost 4, with 12 bases in between. Germline assignment: CDR1 DFQATT and CDR2 SNEGSKA (reference sequence). The CDR3 length is 11 residues.

At least ten counts were recorded for this clone. The chain has TRBV3-1 and TRBJ2-7; 7 bases line up with TRBD2. Germline lookup yields CDR1 LGHDT and CDR2 YNNKEL (reference sequence). This CDR3 is 17 amino acids long. Losses at the gene ends were 4 bases for V and 6 bases for J; bases not matched to a gene: 18. DNA of the CDR3: TGTGCCAGCAGCCTCACGTACGGTCCGGGAGGTGGAGCCGAGCAGTACTTC. Amino acid sequence: CASSLTYGPGGGAEQYF.